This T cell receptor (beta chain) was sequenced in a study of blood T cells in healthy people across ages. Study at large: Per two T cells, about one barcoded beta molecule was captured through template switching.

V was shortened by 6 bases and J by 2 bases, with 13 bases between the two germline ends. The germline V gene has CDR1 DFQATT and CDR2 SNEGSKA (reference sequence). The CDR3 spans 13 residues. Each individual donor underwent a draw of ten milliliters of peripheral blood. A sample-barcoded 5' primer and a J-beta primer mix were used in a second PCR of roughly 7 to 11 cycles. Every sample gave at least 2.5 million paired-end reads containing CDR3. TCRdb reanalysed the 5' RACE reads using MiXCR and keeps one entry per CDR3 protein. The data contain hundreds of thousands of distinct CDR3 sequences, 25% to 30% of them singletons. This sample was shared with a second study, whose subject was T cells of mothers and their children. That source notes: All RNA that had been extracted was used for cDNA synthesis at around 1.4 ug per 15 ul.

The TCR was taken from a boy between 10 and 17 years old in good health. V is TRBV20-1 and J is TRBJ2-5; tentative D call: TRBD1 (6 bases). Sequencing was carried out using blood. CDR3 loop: CSAPKGEQETQYF. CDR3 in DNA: TGCAGTGCCCCCAAGGGGGAGCAAGAGACCCAGTACTTC.